What follows is one T cell receptor beta chain and its context. Antigen unknown. These data are taken from a study of T cell responses to AZD1222 COVID-19 vaccine. The method was immunoSEQ multiplex PCR; TCRdb's version includes in-frame clones alone and lacks a portion of them. The sample contains approximately 180,000 clones, around 87% of which appear only once. Study-wide results and caveats: Close to half of all spike-specific TCRs reportedly target regions of the variants that are unmutated. There were mostly white British donors and more females than males, and clonal diversity was possibly underestimated.

This clonotype was obtained from an adult in good health. This sample comprised peripheral blood, obtained on day 0 of AZD1222 vaccination.

CDR3 bases: TGTGCCAGCAGCTCGCTAGCGAGCCAAGAGACCCAGTACTTC. Translation gives CASSSLASQETQYF. The chain uses TRBV6-5 and TRBJ2-5; possible D gene TRBD2, 6 bases. Trimming removed 6 bases at V and 1 base at J, with 12 bases between. The CDR3 loop spans 14 amino acids. The germline V gene encodes CDR1 MNHEY and CDR2 SVGAGI.